These T cell receptor beta chains were read from a single sample in a study of monozygotic twins with inflammatory bowel disease. Following a re-call of the 5' RACE reads, TCRdb has one entry per CDR3 protein and lacks DNA. The sample table sets out some 100,000 distinct CDR3 sequences. Sequencing was carried out using blood. All receptors derive from a human donor with ulcerative colitis or Crohn's disease, or a healthy co-twin of an affected twin (not recorded which). CDR3s include the opening cysteine and the closing phenylalanine or tryptophan.

>TRBJ2-1|TRBV7-2
CASSPSGRAIRNYNEQFF
>TRBJ1-1|TRBV7-2
CASSLSAFGNTEAFF
>TRBJ2-1|TRBV4-3
CASSQGTSAETEGTRDEQFF
>TRBJ2-1|TRBV20-1
CSASPLLATSYNEQFF
>TRBJ1-1|TRBV11-2
CASSSIRKGMGDTEAFF
>TRBJ2-2|TRBV5-6
CASSYGTNTGELFF
>TRBJ1-1|TRBV5-1
CASSSEQVNTEAFF
>TRBJ2-7|TRBV24-1
CATSGQGTYEQYF
>TRBJ1-1|TRBV6-5
CASIGGQGAAFF
>TRBJ2-3|TRBV11-2
CASSFGTSGGKIDTQYF
>TRBJ1-1|TRBV11-3
CASSQGREAFF
>TRBJ2-3|TRBV4-2
CASSHEPPAGRDTQYF
>TRBJ2-1|TRBV20-1
CSARDYRTSGSYNEQFF
>TRBJ2-7|TRBV11-3
CASKTGGFYEQYF
>TRBJ2-3|TRBV4-3
CASSQDVEGSRTDTQYF
>TRBJ1-1|TRBV12-3/TRBV12-4
CASSLRDGSNEAFF
>TRBJ1-2|TRBV11-2
CASTFGGGGYGYTF
>TRBJ2-1|TRBV29-1
CSFLVSAPNEQFF
>TRBJ2-7|TRBV6-1
CASSPIPGQEAYEQYF
>TRBJ2-7|TRBV7-2
CASSLFKSYEQYF